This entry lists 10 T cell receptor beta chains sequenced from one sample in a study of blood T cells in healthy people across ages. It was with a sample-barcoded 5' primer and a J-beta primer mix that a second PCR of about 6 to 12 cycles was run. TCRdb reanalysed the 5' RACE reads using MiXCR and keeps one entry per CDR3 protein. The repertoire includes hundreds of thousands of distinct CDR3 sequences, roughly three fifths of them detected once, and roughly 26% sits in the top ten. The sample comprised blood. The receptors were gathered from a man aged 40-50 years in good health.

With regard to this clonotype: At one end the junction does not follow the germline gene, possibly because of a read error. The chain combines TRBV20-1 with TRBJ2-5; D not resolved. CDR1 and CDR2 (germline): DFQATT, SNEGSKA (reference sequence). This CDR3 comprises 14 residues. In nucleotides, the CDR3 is TGCGGTGCTACCGGGCTCAGTGAAGCGGAGACCCAGTACTTC. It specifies CGATGLSEAETQYF.

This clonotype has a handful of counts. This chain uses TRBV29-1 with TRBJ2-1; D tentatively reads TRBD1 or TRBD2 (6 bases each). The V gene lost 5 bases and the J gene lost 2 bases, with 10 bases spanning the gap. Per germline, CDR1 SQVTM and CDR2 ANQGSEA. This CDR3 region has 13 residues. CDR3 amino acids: CSVQGGTYNEQFF. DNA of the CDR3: TGCAGCGTTCAAGGGGGGACCTACAATGAGCAGTTCTTC.

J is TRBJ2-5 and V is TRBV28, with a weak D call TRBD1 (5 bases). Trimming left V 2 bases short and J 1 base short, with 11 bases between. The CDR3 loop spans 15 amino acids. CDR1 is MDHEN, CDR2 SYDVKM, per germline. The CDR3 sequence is CASSLPQGLQETQYF. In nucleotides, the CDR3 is TGTGCCAGCAGTTTACCGCAGGGCCTCCAAGAGACCCAGTACTTC.

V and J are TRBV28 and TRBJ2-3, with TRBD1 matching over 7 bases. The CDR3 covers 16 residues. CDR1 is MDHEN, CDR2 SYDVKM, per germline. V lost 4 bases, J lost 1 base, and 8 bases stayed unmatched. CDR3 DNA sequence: TGTGCCAGCAGTTCCTCCGGGACAGACCGCACAGATACGCAGTATTTT. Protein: CASSSSGTDRTDTQYF.

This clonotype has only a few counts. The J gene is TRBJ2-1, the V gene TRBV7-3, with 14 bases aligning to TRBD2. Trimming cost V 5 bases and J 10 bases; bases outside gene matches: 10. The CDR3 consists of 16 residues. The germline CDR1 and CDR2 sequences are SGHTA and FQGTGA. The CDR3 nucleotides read TGTGCCAGCAGCCCCCGACTAGCGGGAGGGCCCCGAGAGCAGTTCTTC. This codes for CASSPRLAGGPREQFF.

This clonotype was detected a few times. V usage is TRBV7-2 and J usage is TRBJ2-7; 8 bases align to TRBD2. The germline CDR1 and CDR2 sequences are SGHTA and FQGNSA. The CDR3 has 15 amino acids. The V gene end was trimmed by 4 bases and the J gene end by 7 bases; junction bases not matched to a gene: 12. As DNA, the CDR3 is TGTGCCAGCAGCTCGCGGCGGGGGGCATACAATGAGCAGTACTTC. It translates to CASSSRRGAYNEQYF.

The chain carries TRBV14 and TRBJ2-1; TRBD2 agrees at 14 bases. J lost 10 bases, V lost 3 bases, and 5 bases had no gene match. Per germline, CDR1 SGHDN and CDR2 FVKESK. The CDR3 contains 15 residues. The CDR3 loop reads CASSHRGLAGVEQFF. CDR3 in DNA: TGTGCCAGCAGCCACCGGGGACTAGCGGGAGTAGAGCAGTTCTTC.

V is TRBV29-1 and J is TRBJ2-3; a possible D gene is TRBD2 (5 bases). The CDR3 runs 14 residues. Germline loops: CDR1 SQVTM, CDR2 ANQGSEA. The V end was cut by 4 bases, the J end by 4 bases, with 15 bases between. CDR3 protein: CSVGRGTPPDTQYF. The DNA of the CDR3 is TGCAGCGTTGGCCGGGGAACCCCCCCAGATACGCAGTATTTT.

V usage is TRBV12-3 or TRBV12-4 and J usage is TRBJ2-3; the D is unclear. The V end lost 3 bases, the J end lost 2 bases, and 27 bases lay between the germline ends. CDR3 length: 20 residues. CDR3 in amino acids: CASSFFLVQAGSSDTDTQYF. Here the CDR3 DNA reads TGTGCCAGCAGTTTTTTCTTGGTCCAGGCTGGTTCCTCCGACACAGATACGCAGTATTTT.

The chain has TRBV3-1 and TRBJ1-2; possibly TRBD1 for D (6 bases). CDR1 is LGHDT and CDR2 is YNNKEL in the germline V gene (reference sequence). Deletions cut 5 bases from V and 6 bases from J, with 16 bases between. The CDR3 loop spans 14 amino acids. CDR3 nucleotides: TGTGCCAGCAGCAACAGGGAGGGAACACATGGCTACACCTTC. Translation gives CASSNREGTHGYTF.